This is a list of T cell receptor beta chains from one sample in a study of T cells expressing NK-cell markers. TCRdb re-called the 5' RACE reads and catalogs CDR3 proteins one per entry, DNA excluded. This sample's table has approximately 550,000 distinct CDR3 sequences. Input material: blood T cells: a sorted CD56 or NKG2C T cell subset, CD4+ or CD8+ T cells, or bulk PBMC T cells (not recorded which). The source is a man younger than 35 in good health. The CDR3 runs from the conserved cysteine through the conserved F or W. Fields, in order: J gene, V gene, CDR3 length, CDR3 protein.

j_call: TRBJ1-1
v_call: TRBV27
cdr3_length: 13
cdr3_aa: CASSGLRNTEAFF

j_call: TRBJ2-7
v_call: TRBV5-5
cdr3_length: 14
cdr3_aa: CASSGYGFNYEQYF

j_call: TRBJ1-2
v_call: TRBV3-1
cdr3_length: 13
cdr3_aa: CATRDWQGSGYTF

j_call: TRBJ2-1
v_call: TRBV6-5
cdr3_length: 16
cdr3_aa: CASSFGWTSGRIEQFF

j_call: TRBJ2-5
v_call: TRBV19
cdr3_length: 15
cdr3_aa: CASTSSRGAQETQYF

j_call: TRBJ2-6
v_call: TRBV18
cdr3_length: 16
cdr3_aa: CASSSTGVGGANVLTF

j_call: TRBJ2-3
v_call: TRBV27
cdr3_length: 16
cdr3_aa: CASSSPSTGTRDTQYF

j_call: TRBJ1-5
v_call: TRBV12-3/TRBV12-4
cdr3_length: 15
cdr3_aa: CASSPFQGWNQPQHF

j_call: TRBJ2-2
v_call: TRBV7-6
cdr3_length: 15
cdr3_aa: CASSTGQVRSGELFF

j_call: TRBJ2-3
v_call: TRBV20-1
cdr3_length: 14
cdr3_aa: CSARVRGSTDTQYF

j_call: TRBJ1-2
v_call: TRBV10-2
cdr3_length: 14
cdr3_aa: CASSESGTGYGYTF

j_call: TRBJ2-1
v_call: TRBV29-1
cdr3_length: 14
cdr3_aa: CSAGGSGSSNEQFF

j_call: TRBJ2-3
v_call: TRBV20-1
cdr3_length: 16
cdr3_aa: CSAGKNKGEWTDTQYF

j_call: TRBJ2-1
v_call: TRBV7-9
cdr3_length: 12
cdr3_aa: CASSSPVWEQFF

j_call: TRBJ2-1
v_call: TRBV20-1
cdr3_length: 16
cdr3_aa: CSARPWTGRGGNEQFF

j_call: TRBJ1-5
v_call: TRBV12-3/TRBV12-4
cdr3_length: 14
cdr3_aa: CASRMARGNQPQHF

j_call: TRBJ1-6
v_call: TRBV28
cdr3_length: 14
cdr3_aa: CASSPLGGSSPLHF

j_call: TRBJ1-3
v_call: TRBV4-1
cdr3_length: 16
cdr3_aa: CASSLTGQGSGNTIYF

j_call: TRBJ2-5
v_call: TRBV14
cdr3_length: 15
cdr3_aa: CASSQVGRLQETQYF

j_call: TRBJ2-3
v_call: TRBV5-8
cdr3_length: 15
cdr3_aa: CASSLRLAGMDTQYF